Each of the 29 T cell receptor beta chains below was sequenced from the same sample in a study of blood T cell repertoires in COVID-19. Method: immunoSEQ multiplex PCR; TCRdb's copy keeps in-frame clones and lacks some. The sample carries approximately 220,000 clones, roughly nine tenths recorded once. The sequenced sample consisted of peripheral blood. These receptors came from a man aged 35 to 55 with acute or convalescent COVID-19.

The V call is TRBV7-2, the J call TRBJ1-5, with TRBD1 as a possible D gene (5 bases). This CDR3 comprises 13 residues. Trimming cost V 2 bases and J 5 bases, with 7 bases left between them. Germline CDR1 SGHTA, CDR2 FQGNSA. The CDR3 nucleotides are TGTGCCAGCAGCTTAAGCAGGGATCAGCCCCAGCATTTT. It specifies CASSLSRDQPQHF.

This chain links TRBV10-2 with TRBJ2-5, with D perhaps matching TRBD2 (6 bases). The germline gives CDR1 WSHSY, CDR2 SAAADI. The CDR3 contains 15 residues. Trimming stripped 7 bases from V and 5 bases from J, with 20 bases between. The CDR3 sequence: CASKARSLAGETQYF. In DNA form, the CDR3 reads TGCGCCAGCAAGGCGAGGTCACTAGCCGGGGAGACCCAGTACTTC.

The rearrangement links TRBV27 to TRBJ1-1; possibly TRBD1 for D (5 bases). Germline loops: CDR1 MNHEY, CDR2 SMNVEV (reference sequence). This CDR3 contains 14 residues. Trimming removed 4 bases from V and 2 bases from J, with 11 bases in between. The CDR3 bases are TGTGCCAGCAGTTCACCGACAGCCAACACTGAAGCTTTCTTT. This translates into CASSSPTANTEAFF.

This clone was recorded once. This chain's CDR3 is CASSPPRAIDYGYTF. As DNA, the CDR3 is TGTGCCAGCAGCCCGCCCAGGGCTATTGACTATGGCTACACCTTC. V is TRBV5-5 and J is TRBJ1-2; a weak D match, TRBD1 (5 bases). Germline V gene lookup returns CDR1 SGHKS and CDR2 YYEKEE (reference sequence). Trimming took off 4 bases at V and 3 bases at J, with 16 bases between the two ends. The CDR3 contains 15 residues.

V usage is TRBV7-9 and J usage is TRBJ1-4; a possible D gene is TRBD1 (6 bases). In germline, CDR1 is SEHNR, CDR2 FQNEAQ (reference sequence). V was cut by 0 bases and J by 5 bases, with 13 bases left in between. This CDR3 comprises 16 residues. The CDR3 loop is CASSLARQATNEKLFF. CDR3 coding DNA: TGTGCCAGCAGCTTAGCGCGACAGGCTACAAATGAAAAACTGTTTTTT.

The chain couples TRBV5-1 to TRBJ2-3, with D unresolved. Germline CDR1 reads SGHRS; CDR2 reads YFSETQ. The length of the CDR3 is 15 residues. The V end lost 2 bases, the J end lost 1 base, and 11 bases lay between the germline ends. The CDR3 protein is CASSLTRPGTDTQYF. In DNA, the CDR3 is TGCGCCAGCAGCTTAACCAGGCCAGGCACAGATACGCAGTATTTT.

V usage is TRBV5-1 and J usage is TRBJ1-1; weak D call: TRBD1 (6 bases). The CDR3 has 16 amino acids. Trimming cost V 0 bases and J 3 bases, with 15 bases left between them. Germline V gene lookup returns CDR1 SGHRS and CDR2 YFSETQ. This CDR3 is CASSLGSGGEHTEAFF. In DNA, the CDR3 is TGCGCCAGCAGCTTGGGGTCGGGGGGCGAGCACACTGAAGCTTTCTTT. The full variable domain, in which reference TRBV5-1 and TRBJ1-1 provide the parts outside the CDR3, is KAGVTQTPRYLIKTRGQQVTLSCSPISGHRSVSWYQQTPGQGLQFLFEYFSETQRNKGNFPGRFSGRQFSNSRSEMNVSTLELGDSALYLCASSLGSGGEHTEAFFGQGTRLTVV.

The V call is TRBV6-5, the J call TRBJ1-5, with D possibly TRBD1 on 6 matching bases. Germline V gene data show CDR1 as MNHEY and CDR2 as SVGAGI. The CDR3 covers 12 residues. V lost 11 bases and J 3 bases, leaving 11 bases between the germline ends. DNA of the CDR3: TGTGCCTCAGGGGTTTTCAATCAGCCCCAGCATTTT. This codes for CASGVFNQPQHF.

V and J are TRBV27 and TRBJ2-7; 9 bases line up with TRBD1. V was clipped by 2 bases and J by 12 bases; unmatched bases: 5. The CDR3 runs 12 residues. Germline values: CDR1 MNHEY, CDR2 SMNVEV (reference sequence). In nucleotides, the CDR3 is TGTGCCAGCAGTTTAGGACAGGGGCGGGTGTACTTC. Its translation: CASSLGQGRVYF.

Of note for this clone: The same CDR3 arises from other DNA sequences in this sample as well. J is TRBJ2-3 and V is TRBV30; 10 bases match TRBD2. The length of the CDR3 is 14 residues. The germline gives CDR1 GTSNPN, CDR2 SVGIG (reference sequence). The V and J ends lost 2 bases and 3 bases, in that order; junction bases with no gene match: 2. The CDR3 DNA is TGTGCCTGGAGTCGTAGCGGGGGGACAGATACGCAGTATTTT. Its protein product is CAWSRSGGTDTQYF. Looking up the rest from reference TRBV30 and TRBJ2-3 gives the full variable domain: SQTIHQWPATLVQPVGSPLSLECTVEGTSNPNLYWYRQAAGRGLQLLFYSVGIGQISSEVPQNLSASRPQDRQFILSSKKLLLSDSGFYLCAWSRSGGTDTQYFGPGTRLTVL.

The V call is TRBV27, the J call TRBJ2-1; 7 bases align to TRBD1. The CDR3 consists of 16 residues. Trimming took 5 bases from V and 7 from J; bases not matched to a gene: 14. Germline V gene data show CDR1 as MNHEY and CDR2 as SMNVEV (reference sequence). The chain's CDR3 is CASSLPYPTGNNEQFF. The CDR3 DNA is TGTGCCAGCAGTCTCCCCTACCCGACAGGGAATAATGAGCAGTTCTTC.

In DNA form, the CDR3 reads TGTGCCAGCTCACCAGGTCAGGGGGCGATTCTAGATACGCAGTATTTT. Translation gives CASSPGQGAILDTQYF. This chain links TRBV18 with TRBJ2-3; 8 bases map to TRBD1. Unmatched junction bases numbered 9, after V lost 2 bases and J lost 5 bases. The V gene's germline CDR1 is KGHSH and CDR2 LQKENI. This CDR3 has 16 residues.

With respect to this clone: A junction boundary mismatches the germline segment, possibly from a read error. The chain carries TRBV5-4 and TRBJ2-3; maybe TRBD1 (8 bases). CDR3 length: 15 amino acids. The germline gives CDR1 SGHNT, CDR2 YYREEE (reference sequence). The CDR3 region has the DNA TGTGCCAGCAGCCCCCCCGGGCGGGGGACAGGTACGCAGTATTTT. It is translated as CASSPPGRGTGTQYF.

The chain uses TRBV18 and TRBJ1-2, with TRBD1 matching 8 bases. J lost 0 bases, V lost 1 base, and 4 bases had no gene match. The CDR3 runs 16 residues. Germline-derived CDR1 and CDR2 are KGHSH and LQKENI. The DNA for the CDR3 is TGTGCCAGCTCACCACTGTCAGGGGGCACTAACTATGGCTACACCTTC. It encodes CASSPLSGGTNYGYTF. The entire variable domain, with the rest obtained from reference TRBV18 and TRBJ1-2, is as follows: NAGVMQNPRHLVRRRGQEARLRCSPMKGHSHVYWYRQLPEEGLKFMVYLQKENIIDESGMPKERFSAEFPKEGPSILRIQQVVRGDSAAYFCASSPLSGGTNYGYTFGSGTRLTVV.

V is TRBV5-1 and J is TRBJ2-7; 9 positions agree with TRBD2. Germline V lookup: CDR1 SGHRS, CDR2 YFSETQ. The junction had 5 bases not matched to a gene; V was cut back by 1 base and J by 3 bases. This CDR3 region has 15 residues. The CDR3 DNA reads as TGCGCCAGCAGCTTGCGACTAGCGGACCGCTACGAGCAGTACTTC. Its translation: CASSLRLADRYEQYF.

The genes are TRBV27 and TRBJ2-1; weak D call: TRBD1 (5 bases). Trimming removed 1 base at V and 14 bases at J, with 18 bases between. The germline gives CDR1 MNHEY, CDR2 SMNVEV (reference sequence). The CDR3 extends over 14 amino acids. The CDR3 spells CASSLFRGDGQKFF. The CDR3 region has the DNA TGTGCCAGCAGTTTATTTAGAGGCGATGGACAAAAGTTCTTC.

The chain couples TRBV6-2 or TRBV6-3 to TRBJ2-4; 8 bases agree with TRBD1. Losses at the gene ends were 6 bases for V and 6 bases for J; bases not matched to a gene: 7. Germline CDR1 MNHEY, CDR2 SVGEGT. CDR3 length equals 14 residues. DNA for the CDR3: TGTGCCAGCAGCCCCCGACAGGGGCCAAACATTCAGTACTTC. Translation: CASSPRQGPNIQYF.

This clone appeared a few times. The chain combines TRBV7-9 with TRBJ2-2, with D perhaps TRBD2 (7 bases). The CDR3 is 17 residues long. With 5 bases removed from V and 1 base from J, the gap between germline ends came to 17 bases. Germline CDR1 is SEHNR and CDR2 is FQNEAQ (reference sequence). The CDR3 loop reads CASSPRGARLNTGELFF. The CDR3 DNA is TGTGCCAGCAGCCCCCGGGGGGCGCGACTGAACACCGGGGAGCTGTTTTTT. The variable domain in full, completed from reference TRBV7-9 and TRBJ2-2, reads DTGVSQNPRHKITKRGQNVTFRCDPISEHNRLYWYRQTLGQGPEFLTYFQNEAQLEKSRLLSDRFSAERPKGSFSTLEIQRTEQGDSAMYLCASSPRGARLNTGELFFGEGSRLTVL.

The CDR3: CASAGNTEAFF. The CDR3 DNA reads TGTGCCTCGGCGGGGAACACTGAAGCTTTCTTT. The rearrangement uses TRBV10-3 and TRBJ1-1; the D is unclear. V was cut by 11 bases and J by 1 base, with 8 bases left in between. This CDR3 spans 11 amino acids. Per the germline V gene, CDR1 is ENHRY and CDR2 is SYGVKD.

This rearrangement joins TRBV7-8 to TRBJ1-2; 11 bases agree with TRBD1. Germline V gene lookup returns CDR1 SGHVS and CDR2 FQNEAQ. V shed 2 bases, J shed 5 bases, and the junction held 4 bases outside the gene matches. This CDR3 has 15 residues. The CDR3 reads CASSLSDRGLYGYTF. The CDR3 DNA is TGTGCCAGCAGCTTATCGGACAGGGGGCTTTATGGCTACACCTTC.

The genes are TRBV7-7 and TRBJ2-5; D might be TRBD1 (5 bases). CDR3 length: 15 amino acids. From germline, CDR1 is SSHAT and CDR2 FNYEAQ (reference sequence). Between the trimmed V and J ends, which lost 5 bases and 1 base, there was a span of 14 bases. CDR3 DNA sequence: TGTGCCAGCAGCCCCCTCCCAGGGCGCCAAGAGACCCAGTACTTC. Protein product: CASSPLPGRQETQYF.

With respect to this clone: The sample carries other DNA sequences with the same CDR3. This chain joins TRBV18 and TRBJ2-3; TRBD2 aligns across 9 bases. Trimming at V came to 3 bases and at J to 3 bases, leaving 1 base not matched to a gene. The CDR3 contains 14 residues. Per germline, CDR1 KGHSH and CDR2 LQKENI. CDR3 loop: CASSPGLATDTQYF. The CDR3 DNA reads TGTGCCAGCTCACCCGGACTAGCGACAGATACGCAGTATTTT.

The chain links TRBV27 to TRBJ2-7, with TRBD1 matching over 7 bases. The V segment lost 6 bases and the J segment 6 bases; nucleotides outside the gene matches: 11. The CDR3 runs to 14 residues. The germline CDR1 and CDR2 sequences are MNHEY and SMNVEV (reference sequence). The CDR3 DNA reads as TGTGCCAGCAGGCCTATAAACCGGGACAGCGAGCAGTACTTC. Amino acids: CASRPINRDSEQYF.

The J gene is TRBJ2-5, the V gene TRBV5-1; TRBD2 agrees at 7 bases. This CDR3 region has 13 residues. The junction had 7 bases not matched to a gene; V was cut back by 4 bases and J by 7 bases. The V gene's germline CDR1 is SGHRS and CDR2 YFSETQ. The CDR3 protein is CASSMDERGTQYF. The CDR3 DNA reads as TGCGCCAGCAGCATGGACGAGCGGGGGACCCAGTACTTC.

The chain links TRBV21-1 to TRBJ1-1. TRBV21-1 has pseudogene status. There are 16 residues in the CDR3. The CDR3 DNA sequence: TGTGCCAGCAGCCCCCCGTCGCTCAGTGACCGCAGGAGGGCTTTCTTT. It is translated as CASSPPSLSDRRRAFF.

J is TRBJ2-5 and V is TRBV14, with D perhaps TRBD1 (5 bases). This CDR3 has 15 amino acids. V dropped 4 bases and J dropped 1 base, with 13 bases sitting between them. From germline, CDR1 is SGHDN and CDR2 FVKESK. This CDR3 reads CASSLLGHTQETQYF. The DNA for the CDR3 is TGTGCCAGCAGCCTTCTGGGGCATACCCAAGAGACCCAGTACTTC.

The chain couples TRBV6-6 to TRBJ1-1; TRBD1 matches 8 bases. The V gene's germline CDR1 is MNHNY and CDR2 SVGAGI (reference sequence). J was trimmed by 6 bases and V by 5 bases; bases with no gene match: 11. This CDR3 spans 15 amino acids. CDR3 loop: CASSPETGATPEAFF. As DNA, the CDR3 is TGTGCCAGCAGTCCAGAGACAGGGGCTACTCCTGAAGCTTTCTTT.

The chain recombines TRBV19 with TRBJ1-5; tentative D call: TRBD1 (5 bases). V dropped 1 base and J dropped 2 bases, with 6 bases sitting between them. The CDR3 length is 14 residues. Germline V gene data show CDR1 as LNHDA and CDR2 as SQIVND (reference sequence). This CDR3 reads CASSIATGNQPQHF. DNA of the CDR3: TGTGCCAGTAGTATAGCGACAGGCAATCAGCCCCAGCATTTT.

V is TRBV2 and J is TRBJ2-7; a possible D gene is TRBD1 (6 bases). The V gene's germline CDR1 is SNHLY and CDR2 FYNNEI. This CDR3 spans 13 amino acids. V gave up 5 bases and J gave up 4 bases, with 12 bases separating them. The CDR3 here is CASSFGQTYEQYF. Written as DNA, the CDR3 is TGTGCCAGCAGTTTCGGACAGACGTACGAGCAGTACTTC.